This T cell receptor beta chain was sequenced during a study of response to subunit inactivated influenza vaccine. Findings and caveats of the study: T cells newly recruited by each seasonal influenza vaccination are few, the authors suggested.

A single record per CDR3 protein comes from TCRdb applying MiXCR to the RT-PCR reads. The table includes over 750,000 distinct CDR3 sequences, 21% detected once. This clonotype has only a few counts. Its antigen is currently unknown. The specimen was PBMCs from blood, collected roughly 5 days after vaccination. This sequence originates from a man in his forties or fifties who received an inactivated influenza vaccine.

CDR3 sequence: CATSRDYGGFYNEQFF. CDR3 nucleotide sequence: TGTGCCACCAGCAGAGATTATGGCGGGTTTTACAATGAGCAGTTCTTC. The chain combines TRBV15 with TRBJ2-1, with a weak D call TRBD2 (5 bases). The CDR3 is 16 amino acids. V lost 0 bases, J lost 4 bases, and 13 bases lay in between. CDR1 is LNHNV and CDR2 is YYDKDF in the germline V gene (reference sequence).